Following are 5 T cell receptor beta chains from one sample sequenced in a study of T cells in Graves' hyperthyroidism and ophthalmopathy. Amplification of TCR beta CDR3 regions was performed using RNA transcripts as template. When the TCR CDR3 underwent first-round RT-PCR, the HTBI primer set was used. TCRdb processed the multiplex PCR reads anew with MiXCR; each CDR3 protein has one entry. Of over 650,000 distinct CDR3 sequences in the sample, less than 45% were seen once. The sequenced material came from peripheral blood or thyroid tissue (not recorded which). These receptor sequences come from an adult man with Graves' disease, either hyperthyroidism or ophthalmopathy (not recorded which).

Only a few counts were recorded for this clonotype. CDR3: CASSLGGTAPDYEQYF. For the CDR3, the DNA is TGTGCCAGCAGCTTAGGCGGGACGGCACCCGACTACGAGCAGTACTTC. V is TRBV7-9 and J is TRBJ2-7; tentatively, D is TRBD2 (6 bases). The V end was cut by 1 base, the J end by 3 bases, with 16 bases between. This CDR3 has 16 residues. In germline, CDR1 is SEHNR, CDR2 FQNEAQ (reference sequence).

This clonotype was counted many times. CDR3 amino acids: CSASVVSNYGYTF. The CDR3 DNA follows: TGCAGTGCTAGCGTCGTCTCCAACTATGGCTACACCTTC. The rearrangement joins TRBV20-1 to TRBJ1-2; D remains unclear. Germline lookup yields CDR1 DFQATT and CDR2 SNEGSKA (reference sequence). The V end lost 3 bases, the J end lost 2 bases, and 10 bases lay between the germline ends. The CDR3 extends over 13 amino acids.

This clonotype was observed many times. The genes are TRBV20-1 and TRBJ1-1; D is undetermined. CDR1 and CDR2 (germline): DFQATT, SNEGSKA (reference sequence). The CDR3 covers 11 residues. V lost 3 bases and J 6 bases, leaving 8 bases between the germline ends. The CDR3 sequence: CSARGASEAFF. Here the CDR3 DNA reads TGCAGTGCTAGGGGTGCCTCTGAAGCTTTCTTT.

The chain couples TRBV7-9 to TRBJ2-6; 12 nucleotides agree with TRBD2. The CDR3 loop spans 15 amino acids. Germline values: CDR1 SEHNR, CDR2 FQNEAQ (reference sequence). Unmatched junction bases numbered 7, after V lost 5 bases and J lost 11 bases. CDR3 protein: CASSPGLAGSYVLTF. The CDR3 DNA sequence: TGTGCCAGCAGCCCTGGACTAGCGGGGTCCTACGTCCTGACTTTC.

This chain joins TRBV7-6 and TRBJ1-3; D perhaps matches TRBD1 (6 bases). The CDR3 is 17 amino acids. Germline CDR1 SGHVS, CDR2 FNYEAQ. V was clipped by 6 bases and J by 0 bases, with 18 bases between them. The CDR3, as DNA: TGTGCCAGCAGTTACGATTGGACAGTGGGCTCTGGAAACACCATATATTTT. Protein sequence: CASSYDWTVGSGNTIYF.